This entry lists 23 T cell receptor beta chains sequenced from one sample in a study of blood T cell repertoires in COVID-19. Produced via immunoSEQ multiplex PCR; TCRdb's table is partial and in-frame only. The sample gives some 460,000 clones, about 85% of which show up once; approximately 2% is in the top ten. The sample taken for sequencing was PBMCs or T cells enriched from blood (not recorded which). The receptors derive from a young woman with acute COVID-19.

The rearrangement links TRBV11-1 to TRBJ2-7; TRBD2 matches 9 bases. Losses at the gene ends were 3 bases for V and 2 bases for J; bases not matched to a gene: 2. Germline V gene data show CDR1 as SGHAT and CDR2 as FQDESV (reference sequence). The CDR3 contains 14 residues. CDR3 amino acids: CASSFCGRAYEQYF. The CDR3 DNA reads TGTGCCAGCAGCTTCTGCGGGAGGGCCTACGAGCAGTACTTC.

In this sample, this clone turned up once. The chain has TRBV7-2 and TRBJ2-1, with TRBD2 identical over 7 bases. V lost 4 bases to trimming and J lost 7 bases; unmatched junction nucleotides: 7. The CDR3 is 14 amino acids. The germline CDR1 and CDR2 sequences are SGHTA and FQGNSA. The CDR3 sequence: CASSYGGSPNEQFF. The CDR3 DNA reads as TGTGCCAGCAGCTACGGCGGGAGCCCTAATGAGCAGTTCTTC.

The V call is TRBV5-1, the J call TRBJ1-6; D ambiguous. The germline V and J ends were trimmed by 0 bases and 7 bases, with 8 bases remaining between them. The CDR3 loop spans 14 amino acids. The germline CDR1 and CDR2 sequences are SGHRS and YFSETQ. The CDR3 sequence is CASSLEPQNSPLHF. The CDR3 DNA sequence: TGCGCCAGCAGCTTGGAGCCACAGAATTCACCCCTCCACTTT. The full variable domain, its missing parts supplied by reference TRBV5-1 and TRBJ1-6, is KAGVTQTPRYLIKTRGQQVTLSCSPISGHRSVSWYQQTPGQGLQFLFEYFSETQRNKGNFPGRFSGRQFSNSRSEMNVSTLELGDSALYLCASSLEPQNSPLHFGNGTRLTVT.

The rearrangement links TRBV14 to TRBJ2-5; 7 bases agree with TRBD2. CDR3 length: 14 amino acids. Germline V CDR1 and CDR2: SGHDN, FVKESK. J lost 5 bases, V lost 4 bases, and 7 bases had no gene match. CDR3 protein: CASSLLSGGETQYF. The CDR3, as DNA: TGTGCCAGCAGCCTTCTCTCCGGGGGGGAGACCCAGTACTTC.

In nucleotides, the CDR3 is TGTGCCAGCAGCCTTGAGACAGCAACCAATTCACCCCTCCACTTT. Protein sequence: CASSLETATNSPLHF. The chain joins TRBV9 to TRBJ1-6, with a possible D match to TRBD1 (5 bases). Germline CDR1 SGDLS, CDR2 YYNGEE. There are 15 residues in the CDR3. V was trimmed by 4 bases and J by 7 bases, leaving 15 bases between them.

This clone was observed a handful of times. The rearrangement joins TRBV18 to TRBJ2-1, with D tentatively TRBD2 (6 bases). Germline CDR1 and CDR2: KGHSH and LQKENI. The V end lost 4 bases, the J end lost 2 bases, and 12 bases lay between the germline ends. The CDR3 totals 15 residues. The CDR3 region has the DNA TGTGCCAGCTCACTTTACGGGGGACCCTACAATGAGCAGTTCTTC. Protein: CASSLYGGPYNEQFF. The full variable domain, its missing parts supplied by reference TRBV18 and TRBJ2-1, is NAGVMQNPRHLVRRRGQEARLRCSPMKGHSHVYWYRQLPEEGLKFMVYLQKENIIDESGMPKERFSAEFPKEGPSILRIQQVVRGDSAAYFCASSLYGGPYNEQFFGPGTRLTVL.

The V gene is TRBV19, the J gene TRBJ1-4; TRBD1 aligns across 7 bases. The CDR3 is 14 amino acids. Germline-derived CDR1 and CDR2 are LNHDA and SQIVND (reference sequence). With V trimmed by 2 bases and J by 8 bases, 5 bases remained unmatched. The CDR3: CASSILTTGEKLFF. The DNA for the CDR3 is TGTGCCAGTAGTATATTAACGACAGGGGAAAAACTGTTTTTT.

CDR3 sequence reads: CASSQGQGAAGYGYTF. The CDR3 DNA reads as TGCGCCAGCAGCCAAGGGCAGGGGGCGGCGGGCTATGGCTACACCTTC. V gene TRBV4-3 combines with J gene TRBJ1-2; 8 bases are a match to TRBD1. Germline V gene data show CDR1 as LGHNA and CDR2 as YSLEER. V was pared by 1 base and J by 4 bases, with 8 bases of the junction left unmatched. The CDR3 is 16 residues long.

The sample holds one count of this clone. The chain has TRBV5-1 and TRBJ1-2; D is ambiguous. V lost 0 bases and J 0 bases, leaving 15 bases between the germline ends. This CDR3 comprises 17 residues. Germline loops: CDR1 SGHRS, CDR2 YFSETQ. CDR3 sequence: CASSLGSLGGANYGYTF. In DNA form, the CDR3 reads TGCGCCAGCAGCTTGGGATCCTTGGGAGGAGCTAACTATGGCTACACCTTC.

The gene calls are TRBV3-1 (or the pseudogene TRBV3-2) and TRBJ2-2; D may be TRBD2 (5 bases). With 2 bases removed from V and 5 bases from J, the gap between germline ends came to 6 bases. CDR1 and CDR2 from the germline V gene are LGHDT and YNNKEL (reference sequence). This CDR3 region has 13 residues. CDR3: CASSQPGTGELFF. The CDR3 DNA sequence: TGTGCCAGCAGCCAACCGGGGACCGGGGAGCTGTTTTTT.

The V gene is TRBV6-5, the J gene TRBJ1-1, with 7 bases identical to TRBD1. This CDR3 is 13 amino acids long. The V gene end was trimmed by 6 bases and the J gene end by 4 bases; junction bases not matched to a gene: 5. The V gene's germline CDR1 is MNHEY and CDR2 SVGAGI. For the CDR3, the DNA is TGTGCCAGCAGGTATACAGGGGCCACTGAAGCTTTCTTT. The encoded protein is CASRYTGATEAFF.

The chain carries TRBV5-6 and TRBJ1-1; 7 bases line up with TRBD1. CDR1 SGHDT and CDR2 YYEEEE come from the germline V gene. The ends lost 4 bases at V and 0 bases at J; junction bases unmatched: 3. The CDR3 length is 14 residues. In DNA form, the CDR3 reads TGTGCCAGCAGCAGGGGACAGATGAACACTGAAGCTTTCTTT. Protein: CASSRGQMNTEAFF.

The V gene is TRBV29-1, the J gene TRBJ2-1, with a weak D call TRBD2 (6 bases). Between the trimmed V and J ends, which lost 7 bases and 0 bases, there was a span of 19 bases. This CDR3 is 16 amino acids long. The germline gives CDR1 SQVTM, CDR2 ANQGSEA. In DNA form, the CDR3 reads TGCAGCGGTCTCATCCGAACTAGCAGCTCCTACAATGAGCAGTTCTTC. Amino acid sequence: CSGLIRTSSSYNEQFF.

In its sample, this clone was seen a few times. The V gene is TRBV7-9, the J gene TRBJ1-5; D not resolved. CDR1 and CDR2 (germline): SEHNR, FQNEAQ (reference sequence). The CDR3 runs 12 residues. V was pared by 1 base and J by 5 bases, with 3 bases between. The CDR3 reads CASSLGDQPQHF. The CDR3 DNA reads as TGTGCCAGCAGCTTAGGAGATCAGCCCCAGCATTTT.

The chain joins TRBV19 to TRBJ2-3; D gene ambiguous. Germline CDR1 reads LNHDA; CDR2 reads SQIVND (reference sequence). Trimming left V 5 bases short and J 2 bases short, with 5 bases between. This CDR3 contains 12 residues. DNA for the CDR3: TGTGCCAGTAGTGCACACACAGATACGCAGTATTTT. Its translation: CASSAHTDTQYF.

CDR3 nucleotide sequence: TGCGCCAGCAGTGAGGGGACAGGGTTCTTTGAGCAGTTCTTC. Its translation: CASSEGTGFFEQFF. This chain connects TRBV10-1 to TRBJ2-1; 9 bases agree with TRBD1. CDR3 length: 14 residues. J gave up 9 bases and V 2 bases, and 5 bases lay outside the gene matches. Looked up from germline, CDR1 is WNHNN and CDR2 is SYGVQD (reference sequence).

The rearrangement joins TRBV5-5 to TRBJ2-1; TRBD2 agrees at 7 bases. The CDR3 has 14 residues. V shed 0 bases and J 7 bases; nucleotides not matched to a gene: 4. Germline CDR1 reads SGHKS; CDR2 reads YYEKEE (reference sequence). CDR3 DNA: TGTGCCAGCAGCTTGGACGGGAGGAGTAATGAGCAGTTCTTC. Translating it yields CASSLDGRSNEQFF.

The chain is built from TRBV7-2 and TRBJ2-7, with 7 bases matching TRBD1. The CDR3 is 14 residues long. Per germline, CDR1 SGHTA and CDR2 FQGNSA. Unmatched junction bases numbered 6, after V lost 2 bases and J lost 5 bases. In DNA, the CDR3 is TGTGCCAGCAGCTTAAAACAGGGGATTCACGAGCAGTACTTC. This encodes CASSLKQGIHEQYF. Based on the CDR3 plus reference TRBV7-2 and TRBJ2-7, the full variable domain is GAGVSQSPSNKVTEKGKDVELRCDPISGHTALYWYRQSLGQGLEFLIYFQGNSAPDKSGLPSDRFSAERTGGSVSTLTIQRTQQEDSAVYLCASSLKQGIHEQYFGPGTRLTVT.

This chain connects TRBV28 to TRBJ2-7; 9 nucleotides agree with TRBD1. This CDR3 spans 14 amino acids. CDR1 and CDR2 from the germline V gene are MDHEN and SYDVKM. V lost 2 bases to trimming and J lost 10 bases; unmatched junction nucleotides: 9. The CDR3, as DNA: TGTGCCAGCAGTTTAACGACCGGGACAGGGCACCAGTACTTC. It codes for CASSLTTGTGHQYF.

As concerns this clone: Germline and junction disagree at one end, which may indicate a read error. The J gene is TRBJ2-6, the V gene TRBV12-3 or TRBV12-4; D not resolved. The CDR3 totals 13 residues. CDR3 nucleotides: TGTGCCACCAGTACTTCTGGGGCCAACGTCCTGACTTTC. Translation: CATSTSGANVLTF.

The gene calls are TRBV19 and TRBJ1-3; 9 bases align to TRBD1. This CDR3 has 17 amino acids. Germline-derived CDR1 and CDR2 are LNHDA and SQIVND (reference sequence). J lost 0 bases, V lost 4 bases, and 7 bases had no gene match. The CDR3 here is CASSRGTGSLSGNTIYF. The CDR3 nucleotides are TGTGCCAGTAGTAGAGGGACAGGGTCTCTCTCTGGAAACACCATATATTTT.

This sequence joins TRBV10-2 and TRBJ2-1, with TRBD2 identical over 7 bases. CDR3 size: 13 residues. V shed 8 bases and J 10 bases; nucleotides not matched to a gene: 11. CDR1 is WSHSY, CDR2 SAAADI, per germline. CDR3 sequence: CASGRGPGGEQFF. The CDR3 DNA reads as TGCGCCAGCGGGAGGGGTCCAGGAGGAGAGCAGTTCTTC.

The chain has TRBV24-1 and TRBJ2-1; 8 bases align to TRBD2. Germline V gene lookup returns CDR1 KGHDR and CDR2 SFDVKD. J lost 7 bases, V lost 3 bases, and 4 bases had no gene match. CDR3 length equals 14 residues. CDR3 sequence: CATSDQRERNEQFF. In nucleotides, the CDR3 is TGTGCCACCAGTGATCAGCGGGAGAGAAATGAGCAGTTCTTC.